This T cell receptor beta chain was retrieved from a study of blood T cell repertoires in COVID-19. Note on this clone: An end of the junction does not agree with germline; a read error may underlie this.

Measured with immunoSEQ multiplex PCR; TCRdb has only the in-frame clones, and not every one. Of 350,000 to 500,000 clones in the sample, about 88% were seen once. CDR3 size: 11 residues. Sequencing was done on a sample of PBMCs or T cells enriched from blood (not recorded which). This sequence was found in a woman in her late teens or twenties who had been exposed to COVID-19. J is TRBJ1-2 and V is TRBV12-3 or TRBV12-4; D unresolved. CDR3 in DNA: TGTGCCAGCAGTTTTCGGCCCGACATAAACTTC. This translates into CASSFRPDINF.